The present T cell receptor (beta chain) was sequenced within a study of radiotherapy plus CTLA-4 blockade in lung cancer (dated by TCRdb to 2016 to 2018). As for the study more broadly: Objective responses were observed in about 17% of enrolled patients, and disease control was achieved in less than 35%.

The study at large found these results: After treatment with radiotherapy and ipilimumab, TCR clones that originated in tumors expanded in peripheral blood. The strongest predictors of response were reported to be early dynamic shifts in blood T cell clones along with a rise in serum interferon-beta following radiation.

This clone showed up just once. Which antigen it targets is not known. Per-base quality was not reported, and no clone a single base away is much larger than it. The library was made by the immunoSEQ multiplex PCR assay. The clones in this table, taken by TCRdb from immuneACCESS, are in-frame only. Not every clone is retained; where verified, under half of the shortfall comes from an unresolved V gene, and the cause of the rest is unknown. This sample has approximately 30,000 clones in its table, and approximately 78% of those were observed once. Just under 25% of the sample belongs to the ten largest clones. The study tested focal radiation therapy combined with CTLA-4 blockade (ipilimumab) in patients with chemo-refractory metastatic non-small-cell lung cancer. Inclusive of the bounding cysteine and phenylalanine, the CDR3 is 15 residues long. Only the CDR3 DNA stays, 45 bases, in frame from base 1.

Recombination connected TRBV21-1 to TRBJ2-3; the D call in the table, TRBD2, was not verified against the DNA. TRBV21-1 corresponds to a pseudogene. Specimen: peripheral blood, collected from a patient treated with radiotherapy plus ipilimumab. The source of this sequence is a human donor with non-small cell lung cancer that progressed on radiotherapy plus ipilimumab. The CDR3 reads as follows: CASSKLLACTDTQYF. The nucleotides read TGTGCCAGCAGCAAACTACTAGCGTGCACAGATACGCAGTATTTT.